The text below deals with one T cell receptor beta chain. The entry originates in a study of blood T cell repertoires in COVID-19. Per the germline V gene, CDR1 is LNHDA and CDR2 is SQIVND (reference sequence). This CDR3 is built from 15 residues. Trimming stripped 1 base from V and 4 bases from J, with 11 bases between. Profiling relied on immunoSEQ multiplex PCR, and the TCRdb table lists in-frame clones only, not all of them. The sample contains approximately 50,000 clones, 80% to 90% of which appear only once. The chain joins TRBV19 to TRBJ2-1; D may be TRBD1 (5 bases). This receptor was identified in a man in his forties or fifties with acute or convalescent COVID-19. The sequencing sample was made of peripheral blood. The DNA for the CDR3 is TGTGCCAGTAGTATAGCAGGGAAGCTTTACAATGAGCAGTTCTTC. It translates to CASSIAGKLYNEQFF.